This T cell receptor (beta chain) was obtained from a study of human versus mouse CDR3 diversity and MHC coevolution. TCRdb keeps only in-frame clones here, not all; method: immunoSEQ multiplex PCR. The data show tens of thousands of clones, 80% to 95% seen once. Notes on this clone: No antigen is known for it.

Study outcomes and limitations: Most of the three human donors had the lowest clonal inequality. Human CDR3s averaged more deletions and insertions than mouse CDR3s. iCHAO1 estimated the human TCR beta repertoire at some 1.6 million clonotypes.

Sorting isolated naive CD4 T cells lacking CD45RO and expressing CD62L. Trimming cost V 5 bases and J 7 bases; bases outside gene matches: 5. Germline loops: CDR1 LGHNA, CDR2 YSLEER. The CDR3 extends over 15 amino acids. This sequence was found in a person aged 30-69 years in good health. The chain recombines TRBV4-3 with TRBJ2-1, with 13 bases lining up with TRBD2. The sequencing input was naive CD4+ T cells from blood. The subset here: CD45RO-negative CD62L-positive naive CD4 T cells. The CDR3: CASSSGLAGENEQFF. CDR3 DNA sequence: TGCGCCAGCAGCTCCGGACTAGCGGGGGAAAATGAGCAGTTCTTC.